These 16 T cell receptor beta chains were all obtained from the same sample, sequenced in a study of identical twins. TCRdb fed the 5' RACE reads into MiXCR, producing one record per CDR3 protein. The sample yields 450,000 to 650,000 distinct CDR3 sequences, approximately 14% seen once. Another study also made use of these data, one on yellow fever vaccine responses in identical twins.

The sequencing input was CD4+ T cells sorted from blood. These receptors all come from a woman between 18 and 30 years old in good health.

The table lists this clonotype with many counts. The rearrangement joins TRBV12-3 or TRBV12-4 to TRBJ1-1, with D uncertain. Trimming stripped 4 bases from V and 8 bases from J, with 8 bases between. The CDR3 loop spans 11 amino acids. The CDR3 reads CASSYQGEAFF. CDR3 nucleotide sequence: TGTGCCAGCAGTTACCAAGGAGAAGCTTTCTTT.

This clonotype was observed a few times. The CDR3 spells CASSYSRGLAKNIQYF. CDR3 DNA: TGTGCCAGCAGTTACTCACGGGGCTTAGCCAAAAACATTCAGTACTTC. The chain has TRBV6-5 and TRBJ2-4, with D perhaps given as TRBD1 or TRBD2 (5 bases each). This CDR3 comprises 16 residues. Germline V gene data show CDR1 as MNHEY and CDR2 as SVGAGI. Trimming took 0 bases from V and 0 from J, leaving 9 bases between them.

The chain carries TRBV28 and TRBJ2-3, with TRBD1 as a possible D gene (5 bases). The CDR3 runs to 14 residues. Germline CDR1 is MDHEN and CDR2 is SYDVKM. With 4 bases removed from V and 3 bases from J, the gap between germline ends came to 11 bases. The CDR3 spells CASSSLAGTDTQYF. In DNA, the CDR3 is TGTGCCAGCAGTTCCTTGGCAGGGACAGATACGCAGTATTTT.

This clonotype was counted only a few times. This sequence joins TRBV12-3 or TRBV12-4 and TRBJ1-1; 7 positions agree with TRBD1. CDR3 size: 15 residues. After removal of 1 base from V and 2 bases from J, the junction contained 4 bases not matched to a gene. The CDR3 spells CASSLGHRGNTEAFF. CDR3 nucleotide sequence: TGTGCCAGCAGTTTAGGTCACAGGGGCAACACTGAAGCTTTCTTT.

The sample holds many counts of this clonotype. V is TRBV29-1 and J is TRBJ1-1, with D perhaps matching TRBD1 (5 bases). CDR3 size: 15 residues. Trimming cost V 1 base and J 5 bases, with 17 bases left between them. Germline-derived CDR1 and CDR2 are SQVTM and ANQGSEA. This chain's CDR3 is CSVEVLDRGRTEAFF. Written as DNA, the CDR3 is TGCAGCGTTGAAGTCCTGGATCGGGGGAGAACTGAAGCTTTCTTT.

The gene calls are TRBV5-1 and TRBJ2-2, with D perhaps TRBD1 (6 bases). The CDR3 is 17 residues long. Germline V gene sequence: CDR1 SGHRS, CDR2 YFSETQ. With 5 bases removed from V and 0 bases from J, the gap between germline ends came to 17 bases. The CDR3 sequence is CASRRPQGTANTGELFF. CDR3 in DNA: TGCGCCAGCAGGCGCCCGCAGGGGACGGCGAACACCGGGGAGCTGTTTTTT.

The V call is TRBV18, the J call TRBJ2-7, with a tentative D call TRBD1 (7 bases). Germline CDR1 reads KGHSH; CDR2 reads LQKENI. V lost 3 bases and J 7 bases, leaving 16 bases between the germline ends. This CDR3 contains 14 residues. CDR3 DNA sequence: TGTGCCAGCTCACCGGCCAGGGGGAGGAGGGAGCAGTACTTC. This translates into CASSPARGRREQYF.

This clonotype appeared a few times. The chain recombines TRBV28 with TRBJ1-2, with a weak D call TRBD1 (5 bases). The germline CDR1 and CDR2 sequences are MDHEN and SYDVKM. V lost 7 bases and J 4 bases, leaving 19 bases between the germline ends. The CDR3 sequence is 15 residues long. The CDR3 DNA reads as TGTGCCAGCACTCCATCCGACGGGGGTTCCTATGGCTACACCTTC. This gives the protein CASTPSDGGSYGYTF.

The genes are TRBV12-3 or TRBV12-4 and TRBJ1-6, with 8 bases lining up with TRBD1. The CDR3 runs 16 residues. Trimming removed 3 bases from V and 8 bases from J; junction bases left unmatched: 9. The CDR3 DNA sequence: TGTGCCAGCAGTTTGGCCGGACAGGGCTTCGATTCACCCCTCCACTTT. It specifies CASSLAGQGFDSPLHF.

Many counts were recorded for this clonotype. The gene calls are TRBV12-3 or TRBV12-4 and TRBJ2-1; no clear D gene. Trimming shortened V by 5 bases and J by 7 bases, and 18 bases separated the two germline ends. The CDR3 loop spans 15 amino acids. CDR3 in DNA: TGTGCCAGCAGTCCCCGACTTTCCGATGGGAATGAGCAGTTCTTC. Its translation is CASSPRLSDGNEQFF.

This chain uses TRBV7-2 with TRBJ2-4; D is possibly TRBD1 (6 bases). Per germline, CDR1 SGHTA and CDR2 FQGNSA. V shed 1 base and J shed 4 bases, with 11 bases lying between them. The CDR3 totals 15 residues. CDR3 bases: TGTGCCAGCAGCTTAGGGGGGCTGACTAAAAACATTCAGTACTTC. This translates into CASSLGGLTKNIQYF.

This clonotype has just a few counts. The CDR3 here is CSAARGVSNEQFF. The CDR3 nucleotides are TGCAGTGCCGCCAGGGGGGTGTCCAATGAGCAGTTCTTC. V is TRBV20-1 and J is TRBJ2-1; D is perhaps TRBD1 (7 bases). The CDR3 runs to 13 residues. V gave up 6 bases and J gave up 6 bases, with 15 bases separating them. Germline V lookup: CDR1 DFQATT, CDR2 SNEGSKA (reference sequence).

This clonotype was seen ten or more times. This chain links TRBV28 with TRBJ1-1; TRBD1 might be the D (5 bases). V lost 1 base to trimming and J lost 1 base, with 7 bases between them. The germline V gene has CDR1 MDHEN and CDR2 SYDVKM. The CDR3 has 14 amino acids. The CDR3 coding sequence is TGTGCCAGCAGTTTATCCGACAGGAACACTGAAGCTTTCTTT. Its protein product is CASSLSDRNTEAFF.

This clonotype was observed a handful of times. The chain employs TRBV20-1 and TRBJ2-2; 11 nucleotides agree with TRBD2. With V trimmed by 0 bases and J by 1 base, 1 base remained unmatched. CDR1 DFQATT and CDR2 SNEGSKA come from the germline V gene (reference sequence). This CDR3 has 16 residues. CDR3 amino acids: CSARETSGGNTGELFF. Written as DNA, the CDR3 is TGCAGTGCTAGAGAAACTAGCGGGGGGAACACCGGGGAGCTGTTTTTT.

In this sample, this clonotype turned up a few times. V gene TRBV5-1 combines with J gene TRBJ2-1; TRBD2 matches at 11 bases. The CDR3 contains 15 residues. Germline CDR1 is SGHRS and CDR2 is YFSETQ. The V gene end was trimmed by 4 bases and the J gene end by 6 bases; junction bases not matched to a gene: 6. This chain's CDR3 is CASSLLAGDSNEQFF. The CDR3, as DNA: TGCGCCAGCAGCCTACTAGCGGGAGATAGCAATGAGCAGTTCTTC.

The DNA of the CDR3 is TGTGCCATCAGGGAGGGACAGAATAATGAAAAACTGTTTTTT. Its translation is CAIREGQNNEKLFF. The chain is built from TRBV10-3 and TRBJ1-4, with 7 bases matching TRBD1. Germline V lookup: CDR1 ENHRY, CDR2 SYGVKD. The CDR3 is made up of 14 amino acids. Trimming removed 6 bases from V and 4 bases from J; junction bases left unmatched: 5.